This TCR beta chain stems from a study of cytomegalovirus exposure and HLA in healthy donors. Study-wide background: The roughly 660 first-cohort repertoires shared a platform with the 120 or so validation repertoires, as reported in a later analysis. The study, taken as a whole, reports: Cytomegalovirus association was assigned to approximately 180 TCR beta chains. There were three CMV-associated chains whose specificity for CMV antigens was confirmed in vitro. The tendency of first-cohort TCR clusters to co-occur in the 110 or so validation repertoires emerged from a later analysis.

A word on this clone: Antigen: not known.

In germline, CDR1 is SGHVS, CDR2 FQNEAQ. V dropped 3 bases and J dropped 2 bases, with 8 bases sitting between them. The CDR3 sequence is 13 residues long. Repertoires were generated with immunoSEQ multiplex PCR, while TCRdb's copy carries only in-frame clones and drops some. This table holds some 170,000 clones, around nine tenths found once. This TCR was recovered from a man aged 18 to 35 in good health and CMV-seropositive. The sequencing sample was made of PBMCs. The chain joins TRBV7-8 to TRBJ2-7; the D gene is possibly TRBD1 (6 bases). In DNA form, the CDR3 reads TGTGCCAGCAGCTTCCGGGACACCTACGAGCAGTACTTC. Translated: CASSFRDTYEQYF.